Many counts were recorded for the clone carrying this T cell receptor beta chain. Its specificity is unknown. The data belong to a study of response to subunit inactivated influenza vaccine. Study observations and caveats: The authors suggested that few new T cells are recruited per seasonal influenza vaccination.

This CDR3 region has 15 residues. Trimming cost V 5 bases and J 1 base; bases outside gene matches: 5. Germline-derived CDR1 and CDR2 are SEHNR and FQNEAQ (reference sequence). TCRdb redid the calling of the RT-PCR reads with MiXCR, one entry per CDR3 protein. The data contain 610,000 or so distinct CDR3 sequences, around 15% of them singletons. Sequencing used PBMCs from blood, obtained about 12 days after vaccination. This chain joins TRBV7-9 and TRBJ2-3; 8 nucleotides align to TRBD2. The source of this sequence is a man aged 50 to 59 who received an inactivated influenza vaccine. The CDR3 reads CASSGAGVGTDTQYF. CDR3 coding DNA: TGTGCCAGCAGCGGAGCGGGAGTTGGCACAGATACGCAGTATTTT. The full variable domain, rest sourced from reference TRBV7-9 and TRBJ2-3, is DTGVSQNPRHKITKRGQNVTFRCDPISEHNRLYWYRQTLGQGPEFLTYFQNEAQLEKSRLLSDRFSAERPKGSFSTLEIQRTEQGDSAMYLCASSGAGVGTDTQYFGPGTRLTVL.